Presented here are 22 T cell receptor beta chains from one specimen sequenced in a study of T cell repertoires in cytomegalovirus infection. From the reads, TCRdb called clonotypes with MiXCR, one entry per CDR3 protein. The table has fewer than 250,000 distinct CDR3 sequences, 22% seen once. Sequenced input: CD8+ T cells from PBMCs. These receptors were collected from a human donor in good health (CMV status not recorded). Some clones in this sample may be carry-over from other donors' samples.

This rearrangement joins TRBV12-3 or TRBV12-4 to TRBJ1-2; D is possibly TRBD1 (5 bases). The CDR3 loop spans 12 amino acids. V was clipped by 3 bases and J by 4 bases, with 6 bases between them. CDR3 coding DNA: TGTGCCAGCAGTTTTGGGGCCTATGGCTACACCTTC. Translation: CASSFGAYGYTF.

This clonotype has a handful of counts. The chain uses TRBV15 and TRBJ2-1; TRBD2 agrees at 11 bases. V lost 0 bases to trimming and J lost 9 bases; unmatched junction nucleotides: 10. The CDR3 covers 17 residues. Per the germline V gene, CDR1 is LNHNV and CDR2 is YYDKDF (reference sequence). The CDR3 DNA is TGTGCCACCAGCAGAGAAAACAGGCTAGCGGGGGGTTCTGAGCAGTTCTTC. This codes for CATSRENRLAGGSEQFF.

V is TRBV7-8 and J is TRBJ1-2; the D is unclear. V shed 4 bases and J shed 8 bases, with 11 bases lying between them. The germline gives CDR1 SGHVS, CDR2 FQNEAQ. CDR3 size: 12 residues. The CDR3, as DNA: TGTGCCAGCAGCTACGGAGCGAAGGGCTACACCTTC. This codes for CASSYGAKGYTF.

This clonotype has only a few counts. The genes are TRBV10-3 and TRBJ2-1, with TRBD2 identical over 8 bases. Per the germline V gene, CDR1 is ENHRY and CDR2 is SYGVKD. The trim removed 10 bases at V and 0 bases at J, leaving 11 bases unmatched. The CDR3 length is 16 residues. The CDR3 is CATTASGLSSYNEQFF. The CDR3 DNA sequence: TGTGCCACAACGGCTAGCGGGCTGAGCTCCTACAATGAGCAGTTCTTC.

The chain uses TRBV6-1 and TRBJ2-1; D gene unclear. The germline V and J ends were trimmed by 8 bases and 9 bases, with 8 bases remaining between them. Looked up from germline, CDR1 is MNHNS and CDR2 is SASEGT. The CDR3 is made up of 10 amino acids. CDR3 sequence: CASGSREQFF. The CDR3 DNA reads as TGTGCCAGCGGATCCCGTGAGCAGTTCTTC.

Details on this clonotype: One base away lies a much larger clone, so this may be a sequencing read error. The rearrangement joins TRBV28 to TRBJ2-7; TRBD1 is a possible D gene (5 bases). The CDR3 totals 18 residues. V lost 8 bases, J lost 2 bases, and 28 bases lay in between. In germline, CDR1 is MDHEN, CDR2 SYDVKM. The CDR3 here is CASGKAQDTDSPTYEQYF. DNA of the CDR3: TGTGCCAGCGGAAAGGCACAGGATACAGACTCCCCGACCTACGAGCAGTACTTC.

This clonotype was seen repeatedly, ten times or more. The V call is TRBV7-6, the J call TRBJ2-2; no reliable D call. Trimming removed 5 bases from V and 4 bases from J, with 8 bases in between. The V gene's germline CDR1 is SGHVS and CDR2 FNYEAQ. The CDR3 length is 13 residues. CDR3 sequence: CASSPEVTGELFF. The CDR3 DNA reads as TGTGCCAGCAGCCCTGAAGTCACCGGGGAGCTGTTTTTT.

This clonotype was picked up a small number of times. The genes are TRBV20-1 and TRBJ1-1; D remains unclear. CDR1 and CDR2 from the germline V gene are DFQATT and SNEGSKA (reference sequence). This CDR3 region has 10 residues. V was clipped by 5 bases and J by 6 bases, with 7 bases between them. In DNA, the CDR3 is TGCAGTGCTTTAGCCGCTGAAGCTTTCTTT. Amino acids: CSALAAEAFF.

This clonotype was seen repeatedly, ten times or more. V and J are TRBV29-1 and TRBJ2-7; D may be TRBD1 (6 bases). The germline V gene has CDR1 SQVTM and CDR2 ANQGSEA. The CDR3 consists of 13 residues. Trimming stripped 7 bases from V and 0 bases from J, with 13 bases between. The CDR3 protein is CSARTVSSYEQYF. CDR3 nucleotides: TGCAGCGCTCGGACAGTTAGCTCCTACGAGCAGTACTTC.

The CDR3 DNA follows: TGTGCCAGCAGCTTGATGCCTAGCGGGGGGGATCCGGACAATGAGCAGTTCTTC. It translates to CASSLMPSGGDPDNEQFF. The chain carries TRBV5-5 and TRBJ2-1; 12 bases line up with TRBD2. The CDR3 covers 18 residues. Germline loops: CDR1 SGHKS, CDR2 YYEKEE (reference sequence). The junction had 10 bases not matched to a gene; V was cut back by 1 base and J by 5 bases.

Only a few counts were recorded for this clonotype. The chain is built from TRBV28 and TRBJ1-5; D is uncertain. Trimming cost V 0 bases and J 7 bases, with 7 bases left between them. Per germline, CDR1 MDHEN and CDR2 SYDVKM. The CDR3 runs to 13 residues. DNA of the CDR3: TGTGCCAGCAGTTTATGGGGTACCCAGCCCCAGCATTTT. It encodes CASSLWGTQPQHF. Supplemented by reference TRBV28 and TRBJ1-5, the full variable domain reads DVKVTQSSRYLVKRTGEKVFLECVQDMDHENMFWYRQDPGLGLRLIYFSYDVKMKEKGDIPEGYSVSREKKERFSLILESASTNQTSMYLCASSLWGTQPQHFGDGTRLSIL.

The rearrangement links TRBV3-1 to TRBJ2-1, with TRBD1 matching over 9 bases. There are 16 residues in the CDR3. The ends lost 2 bases at V and 8 bases at J; junction bases unmatched: 10. CDR1 and CDR2 (germline): LGHDT, YNNKEL (reference sequence). The CDR3 spells CASSQHDRTGVDEQFF. The DNA of the CDR3 is TGTGCCAGCAGCCAACACGATCGGACAGGGGTGGATGAGCAGTTCTTC.

Only a few counts were recorded for this clonotype. The rearrangement joins TRBV7-3 to TRBJ2-7; TRBD1 aligns across 10 bases. CDR3 size: 16 residues. Germline trimming cut 5 bases from V and 2 bases from J; bases unmatched to any gene: 9. Germline loops: CDR1 SGHTA, CDR2 FQGTGA. The CDR3 DNA sequence: TGTGCCAGCAGCCATGGGACAGGGGATACCCCCTACGAGCAGTACTTC. Residues: CASSHGTGDTPYEQYF. Drawing the rest from reference TRBV7-3 and TRBJ2-7, the complete variable domain is GAGVSQTPSNKVTEKGKYVELRCDPISGHTALYWYRQSLGQGPEFLIYFQGTGAADDSGLPNDRFFAVRPEGSVSTLKIQRTERGDSAVYLCASSHGTGDTPYEQYFGPGTRLTVT.

This clonotype has only a few counts. The chain joins TRBV6-1 to TRBJ2-7, with a possible D match to TRBD1 (6 bases). This CDR3 has 15 residues. Germline-derived CDR1 and CDR2 are MNHNS and SASEGT. V was clipped by 5 bases and J by 4 bases, with 18 bases between them. The CDR3 reads CASSTRDTSLYEQYF. The CDR3 DNA reads as TGTGCCAGCAGTACCCGGGACACAAGTTTATACGAGCAGTACTTC.

The V gene is TRBV19, the J gene TRBJ2-2; no clear D gene. The germline V and J ends were trimmed by 5 bases and 6 bases, with 10 bases remaining between them. Germline values: CDR1 LNHDA, CDR2 SQIVND (reference sequence). There are 13 residues in the CDR3. The CDR3 nucleotides read TGTGCCAGTAGTTGGGGTTCCCCCGGGGAGCTGTTTTTT. Amino acid sequence: CASSWGSPGELFF.

This clonotype was picked up many times. V usage is TRBV4-1 and J usage is TRBJ1-1; D may be TRBD1 (5 bases). Germline values: CDR1 MGHRA, CDR2 YSYEKL. The V and J ends lost 4 bases and 0 bases respectively, with 18 bases between them. The CDR3 contains 17 residues. CDR3 nucleotide sequence: TGCGCCAGCAGCCGTAATGAAATGGGGGGAATGAACACTGAAGCTTTCTTT. Its protein is CASSRNEMGGMNTEAFF.

This clonotype was seen at least ten times. J is TRBJ1-5 and V is TRBV19, with D unresolved. Trimming stripped 5 bases from V and 5 bases from J, with 19 bases between. This CDR3 is 16 amino acids long. Germline lookup yields CDR1 LNHDA and CDR2 SQIVND (reference sequence). CDR3 sequence: CASSGLRGRTDQPQHF. The CDR3 DNA sequence: TGTGCCAGTAGTGGCCTTCGAGGACGAACGGATCAGCCCCAGCATTTT.

V and J are TRBV5-5 and TRBJ2-2; D possibly corresponds to TRBD1 (5 bases). This CDR3 region has 14 residues. Trimming removed 0 bases from V and 3 bases from J, with 6 bases in between. Germline V gene data show CDR1 as SGHKS and CDR2 as YYEKEE (reference sequence). The CDR3, as DNA: TGTGCCAGCAGCTTGGCACAGGACACCGGGGAGCTGTTTTTT. Translation: CASSLAQDTGELFF.

The chain employs TRBV28 and TRBJ2-7; TRBD1 agrees at 7 bases. Trimming took 4 bases from V and 5 from J; bases not matched to a gene: 8. The CDR3 length is 14 residues. CDR1 MDHEN and CDR2 SYDVKM come from the germline V gene. For the CDR3, the DNA is TGTGCCAGCAGTTCAATAATCCAGGGGGACGAGCAGTACTTC. Protein sequence: CASSSIIQGDEQYF.

This chain connects TRBV20-1 to TRBJ2-7; 8 bases are a match to TRBD1. Germline V lookup: CDR1 DFQATT, CDR2 SNEGSKA (reference sequence). The CDR3 has 13 amino acids. V was pared by 8 bases and J by 3 bases, with 9 bases of the junction left unmatched. The CDR3 bases are TGCAGTCCTACCGAGACAGGGGACTACGAGCAGTACTTC. The encoded protein is CSPTETGDYEQYF.

This clonotype was found many times. The chain combines TRBV20-1 with TRBJ1-2; the D gene is possibly TRBD1 (5 bases). The CDR3 consists of 16 residues. The V gene lost 5 bases and the J gene lost 4 bases, with 23 bases spanning the gap. Germline V gives CDR1 DFQATT, CDR2 SNEGSKA (reference sequence). CDR3 sequence: CSAQLMGPSSGYGYTF. CDR3 nucleotide sequence: TGCAGTGCTCAGCTTATGGGGCCATCCAGTGGCTATGGCTACACCTTC.

This clonotype was detected a few times. CDR3 bases: TGTGCCAGCAGTTTTATGTACGCCGGGGAGCTGTTTTTT. Amino acids: CASSFMYAGELFF. This sequence joins TRBV28 and TRBJ2-2; D gene unclear. This CDR3 comprises 13 residues. Trimming took off 3 bases at V and 6 bases at J, with 8 bases between the two ends. Germline assignment: CDR1 MDHEN and CDR2 SYDVKM.